This T cell receptor (beta chain) was recovered during a study of blood T cells in healthy people across ages. Study-wide findings and caveats: PBMCs were not sorted, which prevented a conclusive comparison of naive versus antigen-experienced cells.

CDR3 length: 15 amino acids. Germline V gene data show CDR1 as LNHDA and CDR2 as SQIVND (reference sequence). V gave up 7 bases and J gave up 0 bases; unmatched junction bases: 8. A note on this clonotype: Antigen unknown.

The donors, aged roughly 6 to 90, were healthy Caucasians from Russia. A minimum of 7 million PBMCs was isolated per sample. The second PCR ran roughly 6 to 11 cycles with a sample-barcoded 5' primer and J-beta primers. TCRdb called the 5' RACE reads again in MiXCR, with one record for every CDR3 protein. Among 700,000 or so distinct CDR3 sequences listed, roughly 43% were seen once. The TCR sequence derives from a man older than 75 in good health. V is TRBV19 and J is TRBJ1-1; 7 bases agree with TRBD1. The sequenced sample consisted of blood. CDR3 sequence reads: CASNDPGTVNTEAFF. Here the CDR3 DNA reads TGTGCCAGTAACGACCCCGGGACAGTGAACACTGAAGCTTTCTTT.